Following are 14 T cell receptor beta chains from one sample sequenced in a study of glioma-infiltrating T cells (dated by TCRdb to 2015 to 2016). Sequencer: Illumina MiSeq. The iRepertoire nested amplicon-rescue multiplex PCR (arm-PCR) platform was used to amplify TCR alpha and beta CDR3 regions from RNA. The public reads were quality trimmed at Q25 with fastp and then assembled into clones with MiXCR by TCRdb, keeping productive beta chains. Rows with one shared CDR3 protein collapse into an entry with the most common genes and DNA. This sample gives roughly 350,000 distinct CDR3 sequences in total; 41% of them show up just once. In total, the top ten clones hold around 12% of the sample. Sequencing input: glioma tissue, nonneoplastic brain tissue, or PBMCs (not recorded which). The receptors here all came from a human donor with low-grade glioma or glioblastoma, undergoing nonglioma brain surgery, or in good health (not recorded which).

The rearrangement joins TRBV7-2 to TRBJ2-3; 8 positions match TRBD2. Germline CDR1 and CDR2: SGHTA and FQGNSA. V lost 5 bases to trimming and J lost 0 bases; unmatched junction nucleotides: 10. This CDR3 contains 17 residues. CDR3 amino acids: CASSPAGSGVSTDTQYF. In DNA, the CDR3 is TGTGCCAGCAGCCCTGCCGGTAGCGGGGTTAGCACAGATACGCAGTATTTT.

The J gene is TRBJ1-1, the V gene TRBV5-1; 7 bases are shared with TRBD1. The CDR3 covers 15 residues. V shed 3 bases, J shed 3 bases, and the junction held 8 bases outside the gene matches. Germline values: CDR1 SGHRS, CDR2 YFSETQ. In DNA, the CDR3 is TGCGCCAGCAGCTGGAAGACAGGGAGGGACACTGAAGCTTTCTTT. This gives the protein CASSWKTGRDTEAFF.

This clonotype was seen many times. The chain carries TRBV28 and TRBJ2-7, with TRBD2 matching over 9 bases. Germline V gene data show CDR1 as MDHEN and CDR2 as SYDVKM. The CDR3 is 15 residues long. Trimming cost V 2 bases and J 6 bases; bases outside gene matches: 8. CDR3 in amino acids: CASSLRLAGVLEQYF. Written as DNA, the CDR3 is TGTGCCAGCAGTTTAAGGTTAGCGGGAGTGCTCGAGCAGTACTTC.

For this clonotype: Germline is not matched at one junction end, which may reflect a read error. V and J are TRBV2 and TRBJ1-5; the D is unclear. The germline V gene encodes CDR1 SNHLY and CDR2 FYNNEI. The CDR3 is 13 amino acids. CDR3 nucleotides: TGTGCCAGCATACGGGATAGAAATCAGACCCAGCATTTT. Protein product: CASIRDRNQTQHF.

This clonotype has ten or more counts. The chain recombines TRBV28 with TRBJ2-5; 7 nucleotides line up with TRBD1. Germline assignment: CDR1 MDHEN and CDR2 SYDVKM. The CDR3 has 14 amino acids. V was pared by 6 bases and J by 2 bases, with 6 bases of the junction left unmatched. In DNA, the CDR3 is TGTGCCAGCAGCCCGGGACAGTTTCAAGAGACCCAGTACTTC. It translates to CASSPGQFQETQYF.

The chain employs TRBV6-1 and TRBJ2-1, with TRBD2 identical over 7 bases. This CDR3 has 14 amino acids. The germline CDR1 and CDR2 sequences are MNHNS and SASEGT. V shed 5 bases, J shed 8 bases, and the junction held 9 bases outside the gene matches. The CDR3 nucleotides read TGTGCCAGCAGTTCGACTAGCCCCAAGGATGAGCAGTTCTTC. Translation gives CASSSTSPKDEQFF.

Note on this clonotype: This sequence may be a read error, since a much larger clone differs from it by one base. The rearrangement links TRBV6-5 to TRBJ2-7; weak D call: TRBD2 (6 bases). There are 15 residues in the CDR3. The germline V gene has CDR1 MNHEY and CDR2 SVGAGI. The CDR3 region is CASSYSDAGSYEQCF. As DNA, the CDR3 is TGTGCCAGCAGTTACTCGGATGCGGGAAGCTACGAGCAGTGCTTC.

This chain uses TRBV12-3 or TRBV12-4 with TRBJ1-1; D unresolved. V was pared by 3 bases and J by 4 bases, with 12 bases between. The CDR3 sequence is 14 residues long. This chain's CDR3 is CASSFRPLGTEAFF. CDR3 in DNA: TGTGCCAGCAGTTTCCGGCCCCTAGGCACTGAAGCTTTCTTT.

This clonotype was detected once. Sequence at one end of the junction differs from germline and may be a read error. The CDR3 protein is CANSLKDREIGNQPQDF. CDR3 DNA: TGTGCCAACAGTCTAAAGGACAGGGAGATAGGCAATCAGCCCCAGGATTTT. The chain links TRBV27 to TRBJ1-5; 8 positions match TRBD1. This CDR3 has 17 residues. Germline-derived CDR1 and CDR2 are MNHEY and SMNVEV (reference sequence).

This rearrangement joins TRBV18 to TRBJ1-4; D may be TRBD1 (5 bases). Trimming took off 4 bases at V and 0 bases at J, with 12 bases between the two ends. This CDR3 comprises 16 residues. The V gene's germline CDR1 is KGHSH and CDR2 LQKENI. CDR3 nucleotide sequence: TGTGCCAGCTCACTCGCGGGACTAGCAACTAATGAAAAACTGTTTTTT. Residues: CASSLAGLATNEKLFF. Complete variable domain (other parts from reference TRBV18 and TRBJ1-4): NAGVMQNPRHLVRRRGQEARLRCSPMKGHSHVYWYRQLPEEGLKFMVYLQKENIIDESGMPKERFSAEFPKEGPSILRIQQVVRGDSAAYFCASSLAGLATNEKLFFGSGTQLSVL.

V and J are TRBV7-9 and TRBJ2-3; TRBD2 aligns across 7 bases. The CDR3 is 15 amino acids. J was trimmed by 6 bases and V by 7 bases; bases with no gene match: 13. Germline V lookup: CDR1 SEHNR, CDR2 FQNEAQ (reference sequence). The CDR3 DNA sequence: TGTGCCAGCACCCAAGTCGGACTAGTTACGGATACGCAGTATTTT. Translating it yields CASTQVGLVTDTQYF.

This clonotype was seen at least ten times. The chain uses TRBV20-1 and TRBJ1-1, with 7 bases that match TRBD1. V lost 4 bases, J lost 3 bases, and 8 bases stayed unmatched. The CDR3 loop spans 14 amino acids. Germline values: CDR1 DFQATT, CDR2 SNEGSKA (reference sequence). The DNA of the CDR3 is TGCAGTGCTACCCGGGAGGGGGCGGACACTGAAGCTTTCTTT. It codes for CSATREGADTEAFF.

This clonotype was detected only once. This may stem from a read error, because a much larger clone lies one nucleotide away. The rearrangement links TRBV20-1 to TRBJ1-6; D unresolved. This CDR3 is 13 amino acids long. Germline CDR1 DFQATT, CDR2 SNEGSKA (reference sequence). V shed 4 bases and J shed 9 bases, with 13 bases lying between them. The CDR3, as DNA: TGCAGTGCTACCACAGCCCCTAGTTCACCCCTCCACTTT. Translated: CSATTAPSSPLHF.

This clonotype was counted a few times. This sequence joins TRBV18 and TRBJ2-7, with D possibly TRBD2 on 6 matching bases. V gave up 6 bases and J gave up 6 bases, with 12 bases separating them. CDR3 length equals 12 residues. Germline assignment: CDR1 KGHSH and CDR2 LQKENI. In nucleotides, the CDR3 is TGTGCCAGCTCTTGGGCCGGGGGCGAGCAGTACTTC. This sequence encodes CASSWAGGEQYF.